The 13 T cell receptor beta chains below come from one sample, sequenced in a study of blood T cell repertoires in COVID-19. Clones were read by immunoSEQ multiplex PCR, and TCRdb kept only the in-frame ones, dropping some. The sample lists approximately 98,000 clones, more than 75% occurring once. Sequences were obtained from peripheral blood. These TCRs come from a man at least 80 years old with acute or convalescent COVID-19.

This clone was recorded once. This chain links TRBV7-2 with TRBJ2-5; 9 positions agree with TRBD1. Losses at the gene ends were 1 base for V and 1 base for J; bases not matched to a gene: 1. From germline, CDR1 is SGHTA and CDR2 FQGNSA. The CDR3 runs to 15 residues. The CDR3 loop reads CASSLGDRVQETQYF. The CDR3 DNA follows: TGTGCCAGCAGCTTAGGGGACAGGGTCCAAGAGACCCAGTACTTC. Combining the CDR3 with reference TRBV7-2 and TRBJ2-5 gives the whole variable domain GAGVSQSPSNKVTEKGKDVELRCDPISGHTALYWYRQSLGQGLEFLIYFQGNSAPDKSGLPSDRFSAERTGGSVSTLTIQRTQQEDSAVYLCASSLGDRVQETQYFGPGTRLLVL.

This rearrangement joins TRBV11-2 to TRBJ2-5; TRBD2 matches 9 bases. CDR1 SGHAT and CDR2 FQNNGV come from the germline V gene. The CDR3 sequence is 15 residues long. The V and J ends lost 5 bases and 3 bases, in that order; junction bases with no gene match: 7. The CDR3 protein is CASSDPAGGKETQYF. The CDR3 DNA is TGTGCCAGCAGCGACCCAGCGGGGGGCAAAGAGACCCAGTACTTC.

The DNA of the CDR3 is TGTGCCTTCCTGCGGGGCACCGGGGAGCTGTTTTTT. Translating gives CAFLRGTGELFF. The chain carries TRBV30 and TRBJ2-2; D possibly corresponds to TRBD2 (6 bases). Looked up from germline, CDR1 is GTSNPN and CDR2 is SVGIG (reference sequence). The CDR3 has 12 residues. V lost 7 bases and J lost 4, with 10 bases in between.

This sequence joins TRBV9 and TRBJ1-2; D is perhaps TRBD1 (6 bases). Trimming left V 0 bases short and J 6 bases short, with 9 bases between. Germline CDR1 and CDR2: SGDLS and YYNGEE. This CDR3 has 13 residues. The DNA of the CDR3 is TGTGCCAGCAGCGTAGATAGGACAGATGGCTACACCTTC. Amino acids: CASSVDRTDGYTF. Full variable domain (missing parts from reference TRBV9 and TRBJ1-2): DSGVTQTPKHLITATGQRVTLRCSPRSGDLSVYWYQQSLDQGLQFLIQYYNGEERAKGNILERFSAQQFPDLHSELNLSSLELGDSALYFCASSVDRTDGYTFGSGTRLTVV.

This clone came up once. The V gene is TRBV6-1, the J gene TRBJ2-2; 15 positions agree with TRBD2. V lost 4 bases to trimming and J lost 4 bases; unmatched junction nucleotides: 7. The length of the CDR3 is 18 residues. Germline V CDR1 and CDR2: MNHNS, SASEGT. DNA for the CDR3: TGTGCCAGCAGTGGGCCGGGACTAGCGGGAGGTAGCACCGGGGAGCTGTTTTTT. Translated, it gives CASSGPGLAGGSTGELFF.

The chain is built from TRBV30 and TRBJ1-4; tentative D call: TRBD1 (5 bases). This CDR3 has 11 amino acids. Germline V gene lookup returns CDR1 GTSNPN and CDR2 SVGIG (reference sequence). V shed 1 base and J shed 8 bases, with 5 bases lying between them. This CDR3 reads CAWSDREKLFF. Here the CDR3 DNA reads TGTGCCTGGAGTGACAGGGAAAAACTGTTTTTT.

The V gene is TRBV5-1, the J gene TRBJ1-3, with unresolved D. The CDR3 length is 15 residues. V lost 0 bases to trimming and J lost 0 bases, with 7 bases between them. Germline assignment: CDR1 SGHRS and CDR2 YFSETQ. CDR3 region: CASSLGLNSGNTIYF. CDR3 bases: TGCGCCAGCAGCTTGGGACTGAACTCTGGAAACACCATATATTTT.

The chain couples TRBV28 to TRBJ1-3; D not resolved. V lost 6 bases, J lost 0 bases, and 15 bases lay in between. The CDR3 is 16 residues long. Germline V gene lookup returns CDR1 MDHEN and CDR2 SYDVKM. The CDR3 DNA reads TGTGCCAGCAGCCGCTTAACGGGGAGCTCTGGAAACACCATATATTTT. It codes for CASSRLTGSSGNTIYF.

The V gene is TRBV20-1, the J gene TRBJ1-2; maybe TRBD1 (6 bases). This CDR3 has 14 amino acids. Germline assignment: CDR1 DFQATT and CDR2 SNEGSKA (reference sequence). Trimming stripped 3 bases from V and 5 bases from J, with 16 bases between. CDR3 in amino acids: CSASLRGRGYGYTF. In nucleotides, the CDR3 is TGCAGTGCTAGTTTGAGGGGGAGAGGGTATGGCTACACCTTC.

This clone showed up just a few times. The chain uses TRBV6-5 and TRBJ2-7; TRBD2 aligns across 7 bases. CDR1 and CDR2 from the germline V gene are MNHEY and SVGAGI. CDR3 size: 15 residues. The junction had 8 bases not matched to a gene; V was cut back by 6 bases and J by 0 bases. CDR3 sequence reads: CASRVTSSTSYEQYF. CDR3 DNA: TGTGCCAGCAGGGTGACTAGCTCTACCTCCTACGAGCAGTACTTC.

The count of this clone is one. This chain connects TRBV11-2 to TRBJ2-1; 7 nucleotides align to TRBD2. CDR1 is SGHAT, CDR2 FQNNGV, per germline. This CDR3 has 13 amino acids. V shed 6 bases, J shed 4 bases, and the junction held 3 bases outside the gene matches. The CDR3 DNA follows: TGTGCCAGCAGGGGGACTACATACAATGAGCAGTTCTTC. This codes for CASRGTTYNEQFF.

CDR3 bases: TGTGCCAGCAGCCTAGACAGGTATACTGAAGCTTTCTTT. It is translated as CASSLDRYTEAFF. J is TRBJ1-1 and V is TRBV5-4, with D possibly TRBD1 on 6 matching bases. The germline V gene has CDR1 SGHNT and CDR2 YYREEE (reference sequence). Trimming cost V 4 bases and J 5 bases, with 12 bases left between them. The CDR3 extends over 13 amino acids.

V and J are TRBV7-2 and TRBJ2-7; 7 bases align to TRBD1. CDR3 length: 14 amino acids. The germline V gene has CDR1 SGHTA and CDR2 FQGNSA. Unmatched junction bases numbered 6, after V lost 5 bases and J lost 2 bases. CDR3 sequence (DNA): TGTGCCAGCAGCCCGGGACAGCGTGCCTACGAGCAGTACTTC. This gives the protein CASSPGQRAYEQYF.